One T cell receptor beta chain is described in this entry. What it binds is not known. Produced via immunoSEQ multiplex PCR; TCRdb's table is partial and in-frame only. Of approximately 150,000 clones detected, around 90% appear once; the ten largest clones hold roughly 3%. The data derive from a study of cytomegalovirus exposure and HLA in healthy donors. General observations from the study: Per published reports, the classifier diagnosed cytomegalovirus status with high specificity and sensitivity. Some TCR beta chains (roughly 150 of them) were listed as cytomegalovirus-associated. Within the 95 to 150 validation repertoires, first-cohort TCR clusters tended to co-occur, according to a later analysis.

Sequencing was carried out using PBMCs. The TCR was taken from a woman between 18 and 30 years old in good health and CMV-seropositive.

CDR3 DNA sequence: TGCGCCAGCAGCCAAGTTCTAGCGGGGGGGAAGAATGAGCAGTTCTTC. It yields the protein CASSQVLAGGKNEQFF. The V call is TRBV4-1, the J call TRBJ2-1; 12 bases line up with TRBD2. In germline, CDR1 is MGHRA, CDR2 YSYEKL. The CDR3 runs 16 residues. The V and J ends lost 1 base and 7 bases, in that order; junction bases with no gene match: 5.